One and the same sample provided the 2 T cell receptor beta chains below, sequenced in a study of control samples from healthy donors and cancer patients. Data came from immunoSEQ multiplex PCR; TCRdb stores just in-frame clones and leaves some out. Here the sample spans 84,000 or so clones, about nine tenths being singletons. Sequenced: blood. These receptors came from a man aged 30-40 years in good health.

V and J are TRBV2 and TRBJ2-4; D possibly uses TRBD1 or TRBD2 (6 bases each). Trimming pared 7 bases from V and 0 bases from J, leaving 19 bases between. CDR3 length: 17 residues. Germline values: CDR1 SNHLY, CDR2 FYNNEI. As DNA, the CDR3 is TGTGCCAGCAATTCGGAGGGGGGTTCCCTAGCCAAAAACATTCAGTACTTC. The encoded protein is CASNSEGGSLAKNIQYF.

This clone has only a few counts. A much bigger clone sits one base away, suggesting this may be a read error. Other DNA sequences from this sample encode an identical CDR3 as well. The V gene is TRBV12-3 or TRBV12-4, the J gene TRBJ2-7; no definite D call. V gave up 6 bases and J gave up 0 bases, with 3 bases separating them. The CDR3 is made up of 11 amino acids. The CDR3, as DNA: TGTGCCAGCAGCCCCTCCTACGAGCAGTACTTC. Its translation: CASSPSYEQYF.